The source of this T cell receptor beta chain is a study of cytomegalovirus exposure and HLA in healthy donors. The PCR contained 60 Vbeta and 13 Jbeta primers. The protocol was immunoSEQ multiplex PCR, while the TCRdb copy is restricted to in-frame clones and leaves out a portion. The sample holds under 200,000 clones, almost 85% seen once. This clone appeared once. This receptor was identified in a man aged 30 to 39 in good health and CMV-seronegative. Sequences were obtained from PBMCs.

The CDR3 sequence: CASRVTTNYGYTF. The CDR3 bases are TGTGCCAGCAGGGTGACAACTAACTATGGCTACACCTTC. V gene TRBV6-1 combines with J gene TRBJ1-2; no clear D gene. Trimming took off 6 bases at V and 0 bases at J, with 8 bases between the two ends. There are 13 residues in the CDR3. Germline CDR1 and CDR2: MNHNS and SASEGT.